This TCR beta chain derives from a study of blood T cell repertoires in COVID-19. The CDR3 has 19 amino acids. V lost 0 bases to trimming and J lost 4 bases; unmatched junction nucleotides: 10. Germline V lookup: CDR1 LGHNA, CDR2 YSLEER. Produced via immunoSEQ multiplex PCR; TCRdb's table is partial and in-frame only. The sample shows around 250,000 clones, around 88% of them seen only once. This receptor was taken from a man older than 75 with acute or convalescent COVID-19. The rearrangement uses TRBV4-3 and TRBJ1-3, with 12 bases that match TRBD1. Sequencing input: peripheral blood. In DNA form, the CDR3 reads TGCGCCAGCAGCCAAGATCCAATCGGGGACAGGGGGCTCGGAAACACCATATATTTT. The encoded protein is CASSQDPIGDRGLGNTIYF.